Presented here are 27 T cell receptor beta chains from one specimen sequenced in a study of T-cell memory formation after mild COVID-19. MiXCR was run by TCRdb on the 5' RACE reads, yielding one entry per CDR3 protein. The sample consists of more than 300,000 distinct CDR3 sequences, roughly 13% of them appearing once. The specimen was PBMCs or a T cell subset sorted from them (not recorded which). All receptors come from a young man who had mild COVID-19 (a few samples of this study predate the infection). Cell type and time point are not known.

This clonotype has just a few counts. The rearrangement joins TRBV15 to TRBJ2-3, with D possibly TRBD2 on 6 matching bases. Trimming removed 7 bases at V and 4 bases at J, with 18 bases between. The CDR3 contains 15 residues. The germline V gene encodes CDR1 LNHNV and CDR2 YYDKDF (reference sequence). The CDR3 nucleotides read TGTGCCACCACCGGGCCGGGGGTCGCCGCAGATACGCAGTATTTT. Encoded protein: CATTGPGVAADTQYF.

In this sample, this clonotype turned up many times. The chain links TRBV7-2 to TRBJ2-1; TRBD2 agrees at 9 bases. CDR1 and CDR2 (germline): SGHTA, FQGNSA. V shed 1 base, J shed 4 bases, and the junction held 5 bases outside the gene matches. The CDR3 sequence is 16 residues long. In DNA, the CDR3 is TGTGCCAGCAGCTTAGTGCGGGGGGGCCAATACAATGAGCAGTTCTTC. Amino acids: CASSLVRGGQYNEQFF.

Concerning this clonotype itself: A clone one base away is much larger, so this may be a read error. The genes are TRBV12-3 or TRBV12-4 and TRBJ1-4; 8 nucleotides align to TRBD1. V was pared by 4 bases and J by 8 bases, with 9 bases of the junction left unmatched. The CDR3 sequence is 15 residues long. CDR3 sequence (DNA): TGTGCCAGCAGTTCCCAGACAGGGGCCAGGGAAAAACTGTTTTTT. Translated: CASSSQTGAREKLFF.

The chain combines TRBV14 with TRBJ1-1; tentative D call: TRBD1 (6 bases). CDR1 is SGHDN, CDR2 FVKESK, per germline. This CDR3 contains 13 residues. V lost 5 bases and J 1 base, leaving 8 bases between the germline ends. The CDR3 region is CASSGQQNTEAFF. CDR3 coding DNA: TGTGCCAGCAGCGGACAGCAGAACACTGAAGCTTTCTTT.

J is TRBJ2-7 and V is TRBV12-3 or TRBV12-4; 9 nucleotides align to TRBD2. CDR3 length: 12 amino acids. V shed 6 bases, J shed 3 bases, and the junction held 0 bases outside the gene matches. The CDR3 loop reads CASRRGGYEQYF. The DNA of the CDR3 is TGTGCCAGCAGGCGGGGGGGCTACGAGCAGTACTTC.

The J gene is TRBJ2-7, the V gene TRBV4-3; D not certain. V lost 0 bases, J lost 3 bases, and 6 bases lay in between. This CDR3 has 13 residues. Germline-derived CDR1 and CDR2 are LGHNA and YSLEER. The CDR3 DNA reads TGCGCCAGCAGCCAAGATCTGGGCTACGAGCAGTACGTC. Translation gives CASSQDLGYEQYV.

This clonotype has ten or more counts. The gene calls are TRBV7-3 and TRBJ2-5; D gene ambiguous. CDR1 is SGHTA, CDR2 FQGTGA, per germline. This CDR3 is 16 amino acids long. V lost 5 bases, J lost 1 base, and 17 bases lay in between. This CDR3 reads CASSPRVGGTQETQYF. The CDR3 DNA follows: TGTGCCAGCAGCCCGCGCGTAGGCGGAACCCAAGAGACCCAGTACTTC.

This clonotype has a handful of counts. V usage is TRBV28 and J usage is TRBJ2-7; D may be TRBD1 (5 bases). The V end lost 11 bases, the J end lost 8 bases, and 10 bases lay between the germline ends. The CDR3 sequence is 9 residues long. Looked up from germline, CDR1 is MDHEN and CDR2 is SYDVKM. Here the CDR3 DNA reads TGTGCCCCTCGACAGAAGCAGTACGTC. Translated, it gives CAPRQKQYV.

The chain recombines TRBV20-1 with TRBJ2-5; D perhaps matches TRBD2 (7 bases). Germline CDR1 DFQATT, CDR2 SNEGSKA (reference sequence). V dropped 3 bases and J dropped 6 bases, with 11 bases sitting between them. The CDR3 spans 12 residues. The CDR3 is CSASGGRQTQYF. CDR3 nucleotides: TGCAGTGCTAGCGGGGGGCGCCAGACCCAGTACTTC.

The V gene is TRBV7-2, the J gene TRBJ2-1; D might be TRBD2 (7 bases). Germline V lookup: CDR1 SGHTA, CDR2 FQGNSA. Trimming took off 3 bases at V and 7 bases at J, with 13 bases between the two ends. This CDR3 has 14 residues. CDR3 protein: CASSFHGGPNEQFF. In nucleotides, the CDR3 is TGTGCCAGCAGCTTCCACGGGGGGCCAAATGAGCAGTTCTTC. Supplemented by reference TRBV7-2 and TRBJ2-1, the full variable domain reads GAGVSQSPSNKVTEKGKDVELRCDPISGHTALYWYRQSLGQGLEFLIYFQGNSAPDKSGLPSDRFSAERTGGSVSTLTIQRTQQEDSAVYLCASSFHGGPNEQFFGPGTRLTVL.

This clonotype was found a few times. The chain recombines TRBV7-2 with TRBJ2-5; D uncertain. CDR1 is SGHTA, CDR2 FQGNSA, per germline. The CDR3 covers 17 residues. Trimming shortened V by 2 bases and J by 2 bases, and 18 bases separated the two germline ends. CDR3 DNA sequence: TGTGCCAGCAGCTTAAGGGTTTATACCCCTTCACAAGAGACCCAGTACTTC. This gives the protein CASSLRVYTPSQETQYF. The complete variable domain, with remaining parts taken from reference TRBV7-2 and TRBJ2-5, reads GAGVSQSPSNKVTEKGKDVELRCDPISGHTALYWYRQSLGQGLEFLIYFQGNSAPDKSGLPSDRFSAERTGGSVSTLTIQRTQQEDSAVYLCASSLRVYTPSQETQYFGPGTRLLVL.

This clonotype was observed a handful of times. The V gene is TRBV12-5, the J gene TRBJ2-7; perhaps TRBD1 as D (6 bases). This CDR3 has 13 residues. V shed 5 bases and J shed 6 bases, with 14 bases lying between them. Germline loops: CDR1 LGHNT, CDR2 FRNRAP. The CDR3 DNA follows: TGTGCTAGTGGTCAGAAGACAGGACCCGAGCAGTACGTC. Translated: CASGQKTGPEQYV.

The chain links TRBV18 to TRBJ1-1; 7 nucleotides align to TRBD1. CDR1 KGHSH and CDR2 LQKENI come from the germline V gene. The trim removed 1 base at V and 4 bases at J, leaving 6 bases unmatched. The CDR3 loop spans 15 amino acids. The CDR3 DNA reads TGTGCCAGCTCACCACGAGGGGGCGAGGGCACTGAAGCTTTCTTT. Protein: CASSPRGGEGTEAFF.

This clonotype was counted at least ten times. The CDR3 DNA is TGTGCCAGCAGCCCACGGTGGGCAGATACGCAGTATTTT. Amino acid sequence: CASSPRWADTQYF. The genes are TRBV12-3 or TRBV12-4 and TRBJ2-3; D not resolved. The V end was cut by 6 bases, the J end by 4 bases, with 11 bases between. The CDR3 is 13 residues long.

The genes are TRBV7-2 and TRBJ1-1; D gene unclear. V lost 4 bases, J lost 2 bases, and 11 bases lay in between. The germline CDR1 and CDR2 sequences are SGHTA and FQGNSA. The CDR3 has 14 residues. The CDR3 nucleotides are TGTGCCAGCAGCTCCGGCAGAGGTAACACTGAAGCTTTCTTT. Its translation is CASSSGRGNTEAFF.

The chain couples TRBV3-1 to TRBJ2-7; a weak D match, TRBD1 (5 bases). The CDR3 extends over 14 amino acids. Germline values: CDR1 LGHDT, CDR2 YNNKEL (reference sequence). Trimming took 3 bases from V and 2 from J, leaving 11 bases between them. CDR3 DNA: TGTGCCAGCAGCCAGAGTACGACAGCCTACGAGCAGTACGTC. Translated, it gives CASSQSTTAYEQYV.

This clonotype has just a few counts. This sequence joins TRBV20-1 and TRBJ2-5; TRBD2 aligns across 10 bases. CDR1 and CDR2 from the germline V gene are DFQATT and SNEGSKA (reference sequence). V lost 6 bases, J lost 5 bases, and 15 bases stayed unmatched. This CDR3 contains 16 residues. CDR3 residues: CSARGRSGGARETQYF. CDR3 nucleotides: TGCAGTGCCCGAGGGAGGAGCGGGGGGGCGAGGGAGACCCAGTACTTC.

This clonotype was detected only a few times. This chain connects TRBV4-1 to TRBJ1-5; perhaps TRBD1 as D (6 bases). The V gene's germline CDR1 is MGHRA and CDR2 YSYEKL. The V and J ends lost 2 bases and 4 bases respectively, with 18 bases between them. The CDR3 loop spans 17 amino acids. This CDR3 reads CASSQLLVETGNQPQHF. Here the CDR3 DNA reads TGCGCCAGCAGCCAATTGCTGGTGGAGACAGGTAATCAGCCCCAGCATTTT.

The V gene is TRBV20-1, the J gene TRBJ2-7, with TRBD1 matching over 8 bases. This CDR3 is built from 14 residues. J lost 2 bases, V lost 1 base, and 4 bases had no gene match. Per the germline V gene, CDR1 is DFQATT and CDR2 is SNEGSKA (reference sequence). DNA of the CDR3: TGCAGTGCTAGAGCCGGGGACAGGACCTACGAGCAGTACTTC. Translating it yields CSARAGDRTYEQYF.

The chain employs TRBV5-6 and TRBJ2-5, with TRBD2 matching over 11 bases. Germline assignment: CDR1 SGHDT and CDR2 YYEEEE. CDR3 length equals 20 residues. Losses at the gene ends were 0 bases for V and 2 bases for J; bases not matched to a gene: 15. The CDR3 bases are TGTGCCAGCAGCTTGGTGTCTAGCGGGGGGCCCGTGACCTTGCAAGAGACCCAGTACTTC. It translates to CASSLVSSGGPVTLQETQYF. The full variable domain, in which reference TRBV5-6 and TRBJ2-5 provide the parts outside the CDR3, is DAGVTQSPTHLIKTRGQQVTLRCSPKSGHDTVSWYQQALGQGPQFIFQYYEEEERQRGNFPDRFSGHQFPNYSSELNVNALLLGDSALYLCASSLVSSGGPVTLQETQYFGPGTRLLVL.

The chain combines TRBV5-1 with TRBJ2-5; D unresolved. The CDR3 spans 14 residues. V lost 0 bases to trimming and J lost 0 bases, with 6 bases between them. Germline V lookup: CDR1 SGHRS, CDR2 YFSETQ. The CDR3 nucleotides read TGCGCCAGCAGCTTGGTTGTAAACCAAGAGACCCAGTACTTC. It yields the protein CASSLVVNQETQYF.

This clonotype was detected only a few times. The chain employs TRBV28 and TRBJ2-7; TRBD1 matches 8 bases. This CDR3 comprises 14 residues. Germline lookup yields CDR1 MDHEN and CDR2 SYDVKM. The V and J ends lost 8 bases and 0 bases, in that order; junction bases with no gene match: 6. CDR3 in amino acids: CASLPGTGSYEQYV. As DNA, the CDR3 is TGTGCCAGCCTACCCGGGACAGGCTCCTACGAGCAGTACGTC.

The chain recombines TRBV11-2 with TRBJ2-2, with 14 bases matching TRBD2. V was clipped by 5 bases and J by 5 bases; unmatched bases: 7. The CDR3 extends over 17 amino acids. CDR1 SGHAT and CDR2 FQNNGV come from the germline V gene. The CDR3 nucleotides read TGTGCCAGCAGCCCAGGACTAGCGGGGGGTCGAACCGGGGAGCTGTTTTTT. Encoded protein: CASSPGLAGGRTGELFF.

The chain has TRBV12-3 or TRBV12-4 and TRBJ2-2, with 9 bases that match TRBD1. The ends lost 11 bases at V and 1 base at J; junction bases unmatched: 2. CDR3 size: 13 residues. As DNA, the CDR3 is TGTGCCGGGGGACAGGGGAACACCGGGGAGCTGTTTTTT. This sequence encodes CAGGQGNTGELFF.

This clonotype was detected only a few times. The chain couples TRBV5-1 to TRBJ2-5, with D possibly being TRBD1 (5 bases). Germline V CDR1 and CDR2: SGHRS, YFSETQ. This CDR3 region has 14 residues. Trimming pared 5 bases from V and 5 bases from J, leaving 16 bases between. The CDR3 coding sequence is TGCGCCAGCAGAGGCTGGGGCCGTGGGGAGACCCAGTACTTC. This translates into CASRGWGRGETQYF.

This clonotype was recorded many times. The chain carries TRBV6-5 and TRBJ2-3; TRBD1 aligns across 7 bases. There are 14 residues in the CDR3. The trim removed 6 bases at V and 0 bases at J, leaving 3 bases unmatched. CDR1 is MNHEY and CDR2 is SVGAGI in the germline V gene. DNA of the CDR3: TGTGCCAGCAGACAGGGGTGGAGCACAGATACGCAGTATTTT. It codes for CASRQGWSTDTQYF.

This clonotype was seen ten or more times. V and J are TRBV6-2 or TRBV6-3 and TRBJ1-2, with TRBD1 as a possible D gene (6 bases). Trimming shortened V by 7 bases and J by 5 bases, and 26 bases separated the two germline ends. The CDR3 is made up of 17 amino acids. CDR1 is MNHEY, CDR2 SVGEGT, per germline. CDR3 nucleotides: TGTGCCAGCAACGACCAGCGGGACACCCTTAAGGGGTATGGCTACACCTTC. Protein sequence: CASNDQRDTLKGYGYTF.